This entry features one T cell receptor (beta chain) sequence. The CDR3 loop spans 13 amino acids. V was trimmed by 0 bases and J by 3 bases, leaving 6 bases between them. Germline V lookup: CDR1 SGHAT, CDR2 FQNNGV. These data belong to a study of blood T cell repertoires in COVID-19. Study-level information: COVID-19 samples from acute and convalescent phases originated in the United States, Italy and Spain. Sample material is recorded as cDNA or gDNA derived from T cells, B-cell-depleted T cells, or PBMCs.

Original handling: Reference gene primers were amplified, and this amplification served to estimate nucleated cell counts. Assay: immunoSEQ multiplex PCR; the TCRdb copy retains only in-frame clones and omits some. V, J and clone size derive from that table, while D and trimming were established from the DNA sequence. Of 160,000 or so clones detected, around 80% appear once; the ten largest clones hold 0.45% to 0.6%. The sequence was obtained from a man aged 55-75 years with acute or convalescent COVID-19. The source material was peripheral blood. The V gene is TRBV11-2, the J gene TRBJ2-7; D gene ambiguous. CDR3 sequence (DNA): TGTGCCAGCAGCTTAGATAGGAGCTACGAGCAGTACTTC. It specifies CASSLDRSYEQYF. Filled out from reference TRBV11-2 and TRBJ2-7, the complete variable domain reads EAGVAQSPRYKIIEKRQSVAFWCNPISGHATLYWYQQILGQGPKLLIQFQNNGVVDDSQLPKDRFSAERLKGVDSTLKIQPAKLEDSAVYLCASSLDRSYEQYFGPGTRLTVT.